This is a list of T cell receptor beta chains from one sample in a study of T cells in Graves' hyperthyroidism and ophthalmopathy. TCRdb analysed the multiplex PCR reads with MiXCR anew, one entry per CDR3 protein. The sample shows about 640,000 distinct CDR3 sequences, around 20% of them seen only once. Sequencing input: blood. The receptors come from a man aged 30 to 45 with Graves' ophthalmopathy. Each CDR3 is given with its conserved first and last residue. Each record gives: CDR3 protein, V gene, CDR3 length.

CASSQVSGQVVYEQYF	TRBV4-1	16
CASRGSRATEAFF	TRBV3-1	13
CASSQEGQGYYGYTF	TRBV3-1	15
CASSLEGVSYGYTF	TRBV12-3/TRBV12-4	14
CASSFQYRATEAFF	TRBV27	14
CASGRGAPNEQYF	TRBV24-1	13
CASSRLAGGGYNEQFF	TRBV6-1	16
CATSRGENLKPNEQFF	TRBV15	16
CAISDGLAVGSTDTQYF	TRBV10-3	17
CASSYSRRGEETQYF	TRBV6-6	15
CASSQAGRNYGYTF	TRBV3-1	14
CASSFLSGGRVNEQFF	TRBV13	16
CASSQIGTGGRETQYF	TRBV3-1	16
CSARSPGQGFRGYTF	TRBV20-1	15